This paragraph reports one T cell receptor (beta chain). This clonotype came up a few times. No cognate antigen has been identified for it. Base-call qualities are not available, and no considerably larger clone is one nucleotide away. The data were taken from a study of regulatory T cells in long-lasting Graves disease (dated by TCRdb to the early 2020s). Turning to the overall study: Newly diagnosed Graves' disease patients had taken antithyroid drugs for less than 3 months. Persistent Graves' disease patients were compared with newly diagnosed Graves' disease patients by peripheral blood TCR sequencing and RNA sequencing. The study was conducted in China and was registered as a clinical trial. A total of some 35 samples underwent TCR sequencing: some 13 from persistent and around 20 from newly diagnosed Graves' disease patients. Broader findings and caveats from the paper: The authors acknowledged the small sample size as a limitation that may reduce accuracy. Peripheral blood alone was examined, since thyroid tissue, which constituted the primary lesion, could not be accessed. Sequencing and analysis were restricted to the TCR beta chain. Persistent Graves' disease patients showed lower TCR Shannon entropy and fewer highly expanded clones than newly diagnosed patients, suggesting clonal expansion. Patients with persistent disease shared more public clonotypes (under 3,000) than newly diagnosed patients did (966). Preferential use of TRBV28, TRBJ1-2 and TRBJ2-5 was observed in persistent disease, whereas TRBV20-1 and TRBJ2-1 were favored in newly diagnosed disease.

The CDR3 runs 16 amino acids, cysteine and phenylalanine included. Here the CDR3 DNA is all that survives: 48 bases in frame from base 1. V is pruned by 5 bases and J by 3 bases, leaving 12 bases of the junction without a gene match. As encoded in the germline V gene, CDR1 is MDHEN while CDR2 is SYDVKM. The time point label on this specimen signifies: newly diagnosed GD, antithyroid drugs for less than 3 months. For both TCR sequencing and RNA sequencing, RNA was extracted from PBMCs in TRIzol. Graves' disease was diagnosed according to American Thyroid Association guidelines. Patients were recruited from an endocrinology department in Xi'an, China. Each patient gave approximately 8.8 milliliters of peripheral blood, collected in an EDTA anticoagulant tube. Ficoll Paque Plus density gradient separation was used to isolate PBMCs, and no further T cell sorting was done. An Agilent 2100 Bioanalyzer and agarose gel were used to assess RNA quality, and a NanoDrop 2000 was used to measure RNA concentration.

The library was produced with multiplex PCR. The listed sequencing device is Illumina HiSeq 4000. iRepertoire HTBI primers and Arm-PCR amplification of CDR3 regions were used to construct TCR beta libraries. PCR products were gel purified before sequencing. Concerning the study's data processing: Across samples, some 62 TRBV and approximately 15 TRBJ segments were identified and used for gene usage analysis of CDR3 amino acid clonotypes. Filtered high-quality paired reads were merged into contigs using COPE and FqMerger. BLAST was used to align contigs to IMGT TRBV, TRBD and TRBJ reference genes, and CDR3 was defined according to IMGT. Any clonotype with a frequency above 0.1% was classified as a highly expanded clone. Shannon entropy served as the measure of repertoire diversity, while the Gini coefficient captured V-J evenness. Public clonotypes were defined as clonotypes shared by more than one individual. In-frame beta chains were kept once TCRdb had trimmed the public reads at Q25 with fastp and called clones with MiXCR. Rows with one shared CDR3 protein collapse into an entry with the most common genes and DNA. The V and J calls and clone size are TCRdb's, not the authors'. The sample table lists some 500,000 distinct CDR3 sequences, more than 15% of them with a count of one. The ten largest clones represent 25% of the sample.

The sample was also linked to a second study, of T cells in Graves' hyperthyroidism and ophthalmopathy. Taken from the second paper: Stable Graves' hyperthyroidism was defined as the absence of progression to ophthalmopathy over 18 months of follow-up. Hyperthyroidism patients were aged 18 to 65 years and newly diagnosed, with disease duration of less than 2 months. Any patient with an uncontrolled infection, another autoimmune disease, pregnancy or lactation was excluded. Clinical symptoms, serum thyroxine and TRAb, thyroid ultrasound, and orbital computed tomography formed the basis for the diagnoses. The TCR CDR3 was subjected to a first round of RT-PCR using the HTBI primer set and the Qiagen OneStep RT-PCR kit. Blood samples also contained most of the expanded thyroid clonotypes (frequency above 0.001), which suggests that blood repertoires may reflect thyroid immune responses. A model built on a 13 V-J signature distinguished ophthalmopathy from stable hyperthyroidism, reaching around 90% sensitivity and around 82% specificity in cross-validation and 80%/75% in testing. In validation, the model predicted progression to ophthalmopathy a median of around 6.5 months before onset, with approximately 70% sensitivity and nearly 75% specificity. A discovery cohort of about 96 patients, 43 with Graves' ophthalmopathy and fewer than 65 with stable Graves' hyperthyroidism, was used to find distinguishing TCR V-J signatures. Prospective prediction of ophthalmopathy was tested in an independent validation cohort consisting of fewer than 20 hyperthyroidism patients and some 15 patients who later progressed to ophthalmopathy. The 100 discovery patients were randomly split 7:3 into training and test sets. The study also compared thyroid tissue and blood T-cell repertoires from over 5 Graves' hyperthyroidism patients. After blood sampling, hyperthyroidism patients were treated with methimazole at a starting dose of 30 mg daily, and ophthalmopathy patients were treated with high-dose intravenous methylprednisolone. A second multiplex PCR round built the libraries, followed by size selection and purification. Libraries were sequenced paired-end with 100 bp reads on an Illumina HiSeq2000. Raw data were processed with SOAPnuke, discarding reads with adapters, uncalled bases, mean Phred below 15, or no exact constant-primer or identifier match. High-quality paired reads were merged using COPE v1.2.5, and each unique nucleotide sequence was defined as a clonotype. MiTCR v1.1 was used to align the clonotypes against IMGT TRBV, TRBD and TRBJ reference segments. Only V-J combinations with frequency above 0.0001, covering roughly 99% of repertoires, were analysed. The TCS score was defined as the ratio of F50 (clonal expansion) to E x V (chaos), calculated using BLOSUM62-based TCRdist between CDR3 peptides within each V-J. Welch's t-statistics and random forest reduced 514 V-J features to around 14, which were used in a naive Bayes classifier (R e1071). No statistical method was used to fix the sample size in advance, and group allocation was not hidden from the investigators. TCR Vbeta CDR3 sequencing of roughly 140 peripheral blood samples (under 45 ophthalmopathy, 75 to 85 hyperthyroidism and 17 progressor patients) is reported in the paper.

This sequence originates from a woman aged 35-65 years with Graves disease. Donor details come from another sample of the same person, matched by shared clones. This sequence uses TRBV28 and TRBJ1-2; TRBD1 matches 7 bases in the middle. The sequencing here drew on peripheral blood mononuclear cells (PBMCs), taken at new diagnosis, from a patient treated with antithyroid drugs. The DNA sequence is TGTGCCAGCAGTCCCCGAACCGGGACAGCGGACTATGGCTACACCTTC. The translation is CASSPRTGTADYGYTF.